This entry is about one TCR beta chain. Its antigen remains unknown. Assay: immunoSEQ multiplex PCR; the TCRdb copy retains only in-frame clones and omits some. The data hold 20,000 to 30,000 clones, with approximately 93% observed a single time. This CDR3 region has 14 residues. Germline CDR1 and CDR2: LNHDA and SQIVND (reference sequence). Trimming removed 2 bases from V and 3 bases from J, with 10 bases in between. This entry is derived from a study of CD4 T cell repertoires in COVID-19. Background on the study: Other coronavirus spike proteins restimulated relabeled CFSE-low cells expanded with IL-2 for ten to eleven days.

Study results and limitations: Several top expanded SARS-CoV-2-reactive clonotypes were shared by two or three memory subsets.

These memory T cells were uncultured and sequenced directly after ex vivo isolation. The sequence came from a human donor who had COVID-19. Here the sequenced sample was circulating follicular helper CD4+ T cells (cTfh) from blood, taken before the COVID-19 pandemic. The chain is built from TRBV19 and TRBJ1-1; weak D call: TRBD1 (6 bases). This chain's CDR3 is CASSIRGGDTEAFF. DNA of the CDR3: TGTGCCAGTAGTATAAGGGGGGGGGACACTGAAGCTTTCTTT.